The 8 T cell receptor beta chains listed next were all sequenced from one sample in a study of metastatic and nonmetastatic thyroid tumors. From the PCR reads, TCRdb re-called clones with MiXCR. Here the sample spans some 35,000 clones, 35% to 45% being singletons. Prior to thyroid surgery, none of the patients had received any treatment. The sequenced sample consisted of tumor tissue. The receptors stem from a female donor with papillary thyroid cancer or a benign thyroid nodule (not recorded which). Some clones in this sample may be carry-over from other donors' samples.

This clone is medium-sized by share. The CDR3 bases are TGCGCCAGCAGCCAATACGGGGGGAAGGAGGGCTACACCTTC. This sequence encodes CASSQYGGKEGYTF. The chain has TRBV4-3 and TRBJ1-2, with D possibly matching TRBD1 (5 bases). Trimming left V 2 bases short and J 8 bases short, with 15 bases between. This CDR3 is built from 14 residues. Germline lookup yields CDR1 LGHNA and CDR2 YSLEER.

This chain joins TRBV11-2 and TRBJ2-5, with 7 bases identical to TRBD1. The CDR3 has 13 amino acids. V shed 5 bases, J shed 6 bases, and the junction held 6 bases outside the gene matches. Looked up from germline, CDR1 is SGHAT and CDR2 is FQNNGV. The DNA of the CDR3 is TGTGCCAGCAGCCATGGGACAGATAAGACCCAGTACTTC. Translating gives CASSHGTDKTQYF.

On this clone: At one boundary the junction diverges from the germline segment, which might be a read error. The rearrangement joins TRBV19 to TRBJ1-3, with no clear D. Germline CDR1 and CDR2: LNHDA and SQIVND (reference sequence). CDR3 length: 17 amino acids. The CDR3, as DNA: TGTGCCAGTAGTATTCCGACCGATTATCACTCTGGTAACACCATATATTTT. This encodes CASSIPTDYHSGNTIYF.

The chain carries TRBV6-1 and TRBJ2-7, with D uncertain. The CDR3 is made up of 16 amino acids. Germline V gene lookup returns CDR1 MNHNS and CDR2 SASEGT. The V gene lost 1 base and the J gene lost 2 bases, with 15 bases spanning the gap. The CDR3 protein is CASSEGARLGPYEQYF. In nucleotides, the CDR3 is TGTGCCAGCAGTGAAGGCGCTAGATTAGGTCCCTACGAGCAGTACTTC.

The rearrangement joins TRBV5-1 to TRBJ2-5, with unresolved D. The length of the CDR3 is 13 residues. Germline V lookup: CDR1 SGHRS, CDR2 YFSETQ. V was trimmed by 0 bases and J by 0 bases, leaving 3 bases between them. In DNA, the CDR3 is TGCGCCAGCAGCTTGGGAGACCAAGAGACCCAGTACTTC. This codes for CASSLGDQETQYF.

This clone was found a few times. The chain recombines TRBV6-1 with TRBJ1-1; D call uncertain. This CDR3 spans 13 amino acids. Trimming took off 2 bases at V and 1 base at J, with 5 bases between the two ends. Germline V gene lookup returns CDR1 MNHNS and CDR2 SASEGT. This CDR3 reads CASSEFWNTEAFF. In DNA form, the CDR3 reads TGTGCCAGCAGTGAATTTTGGAACACTGAAGCTTTCTTT.

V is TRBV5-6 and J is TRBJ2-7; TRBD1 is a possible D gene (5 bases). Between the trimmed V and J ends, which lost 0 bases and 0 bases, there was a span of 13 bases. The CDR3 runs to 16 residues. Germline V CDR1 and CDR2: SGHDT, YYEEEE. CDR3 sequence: CASSLAWTWASYEQYF. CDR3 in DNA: TGTGCCAGCAGCTTGGCCTGGACATGGGCCTCCTACGAGCAGTACTTC.

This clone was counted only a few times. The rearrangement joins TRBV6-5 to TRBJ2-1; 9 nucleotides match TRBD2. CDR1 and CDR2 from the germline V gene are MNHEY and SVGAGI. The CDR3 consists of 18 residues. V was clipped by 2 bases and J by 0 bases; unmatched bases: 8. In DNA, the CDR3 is TGTGCCAGCAGTTACGCTTTAGCGGGAGAGGTCTCCTACAATGAGCAGTTCTTC. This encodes CASSYALAGEVSYNEQFF.